A selection of T cell receptor beta chains follows, all from one sample in a study of persistence of HIV-infected CD4 T cells. Antigens of these TCRs are unknown. Sequenced by immunoSEQ multiplex PCR; TCRdb stores in-frame clones only, minus some. The repertoire holds 38,000 or so clones, with over 75% as singletons. The material was cultured CD4+ T cells from PBMCs, obtained from a patient who received antiretroviral therapy. The receptors derive from an adult with HIV. The donor label of this sample is uncertain. Each CDR3 is given with its conserved first and last residue. A D gene is named only where the DNA matches it firmly. Clone sizes are given selectively: once, few, many, or a class where the clone is expanded.

>NA|NA|TRBV5-5|TRBJ2-7
TGTGCCAGCAGCCTGGGGGCAGGGTACGACGAGCAGTACTTC
CASSLGAGYDEQYF
>TRBD1|once|TRBV6-5|TRBJ1-2
TGTGCCAGCAGCCGATGGACAGGAACCTTCTACACCTTC
CASSRWTGTFYTF
>NA|NA|TRBV11-3|TRBJ2-1
TGTGCCAGCAGCTCAGGGGGAGCGGGGGCCTACAATGAGCAGTTCTTC
CASSSGGAGAYNEQFF
>NA|NA|TRBV28|TRBJ2-3
TGTGCCAGCAGTCCATGGACAGATAGCACAGATACGCAGTATTTT
CASSPWTDSTDTQYF
>NA|NA|TRBV7-2|TRBJ2-1
TGTGCCAGCAGCTTAGTTCTGGGGGCCTACAATGAGCAGTTCTTC
CASSLVLGAYNEQFF
>NA|NA|TRBV2|TRBJ1-6
TGTGCCAGCACCCAGTCATGGTTCGGTTCACCCCTCCACTTT
CASTQSWFGSPLHF
>NA|NA|TRBV6-1|TRBJ1-5
TGTGCCAGCAGTGAGGCAGGGTGGGAGTATAGCAATCAGCCCCAGCATTTT
CASSEAGWEYSNQPQHF
>NA|once|TRBV10-1|TRBJ1-2
TGCGCCAGCAACCCGGGGAGGGAGGGGTATGGCTACACCTTC
CASNPGREGYGYTF
>TRBD1|NA|TRBV27|TRBJ1-2
TGTGCCAGCAGTCAGAAATCGGGACAGGGAGGTTATGGCTACACCTTC
CASSQKSGQGGYGYTF
>TRBD1|NA|TRBV7-2|TRBJ1-1
TGTGCCAGCAGCTTGGGGAGGACAGGGAACACTGAAGCTTTCTTT
CASSLGRTGNTEAFF
>TRBD1|NA|TRBV7-3|TRBJ1-1
TGTGCCAGCAGCTTGTCACAGGGGATGAACACTGAAGCTTTCTTT
CASSLSQGMNTEAFF
>TRBD2|NA|TRBV7-9|TRBJ2-2
TGTGCCAGCAGCAATAGCGGGGGGGCGAGGACCGGGGAGCTGTTTTTT
CASSNSGGARTGELFF
>TRBD1|NA|TRBV7-8|TRBJ1-5
TGTGCCAGCAGCTTAGTGGTCGGACAGGGCAATCAGCCCCAGCATTTT
CASSLVVGQGNQPQHF
>NA|NA|TRBV2|TRBJ2-4
TGTGCCAGCAGTGAAGGGGCAGGGAGCAAAAACATTCAGTACTTC
CASSEGAGSKNIQYF
>TRBD1|NA|TRBV7-9|TRBJ1-5
TGTGCCAGCAGCTTAGTGGGGACAGGCTCGGGCAATCAGCCCCAGCATTTT
CASSLVGTGSGNQPQHF
>NA|NA|TRBV15|TRBJ2-3
TGTGCCACCAGCAGAGGGGCCAAAGGAGATACGCAGTATTTT
CATSRGAKGDTQYF
>NA|NA|TRBV5-1|TRBJ1-3
TGCGCCAGCAGCTACGACAGCGTGATGAGGGGAAACACCATATATTTT
CASSYDSVMRGNTIYF
>NA|NA|TRBV19|TRBJ2-4
TGTGCCAGTAGTATCCAGGGTGGCAAAAACATTCAGTACTTC
CASSIQGGKNIQYF
>NA|NA|TRBV28|TRBJ1-4
TGTGCCAGCAGGTCCGGGACAAAATGGACCGGGGGAAAACTGTTTTTT
CASRSGTKWTGGKLFF
>TRBD1|NA|TRBV7-3|TRBJ2-2
TGTGCCAGCAGCGCGACAGGGATTCACACCGGGGAGCTGTTTTTT
CASSATGIHTGELFF
>NA|NA|TRBV15|TRBJ1-2
TGTGCCACCAGCACCGCAGGGCTTTCTTATGGCTACACCTTC
CATSTAGLSYGYTF
>NA|once|TRBV14|TRBJ2-2
TGTGCCAGCAGCCAAGTTGATTACGGGGAGCTGTTTTTT
CASSQVDYGELFF
>NA|NA|TRBV10-2|TRBJ2-2
TGCGCCAGCAGTGGAGTAGCCGGGGGCTACGGGGAGCTGTTTTTT
CASSGVAGGYGELFF
>TRBD2|NA|TRBV2|TRBJ2-1
TGTGCCAGCAGTGCCCGTAGCGGGGGGGCCATCAATGAGCAGTTCTTC
CASSARSGGAINEQFF
>TRBD2|NA|TRBV11-3|TRBJ2-3
TGTGCCAGCAGCTCTGGGGCCTCTAGCGGGGGGGCAGATACGCAGTATTTT
CASSSGASSGGADTQYF
>NA|NA|TRBV12-3/TRBV12-4|TRBJ2-3
TGTGCCAGCAGATCCCGCACAGATACGCAGTATTTT
CASRSRTDTQYF
>NA|NA|TRBV10-3|TRBJ2-7
TGTGCCATCAGTGAGAGACCCTCTGTTGGGTACGAGCAGTACTTC
CAISERPSVGYEQYF
>NA|few|TRBV3-1/TRBV3-2|TRBJ2-5
TGTGCCAGCAGCCAAGCCGTTGGACGGCAGACCCAGTACTTC
CASSQAVGRQTQYF
>TRBD1|NA|TRBV9|TRBJ2-7
TGTGCCAGCAGCCCGACAGGGGTCGAGCAGTACTTC
CASSPTGVEQYF
>NA|NA|TRBV28|TRBJ2-7
TGTGCCAGCAGGAGGGACTACGAGCAGTACTTC
CASRRDYEQYF
>NA|NA|TRBV19|TRBJ2-7
TGTGCCAGTAGTATCCGGACATTCTCCTACGAGCAGTACTTC
CASSIRTFSYEQYF
>NA|NA|TRBV6-6|TRBJ1-1
TGTGCCAGCAGCAGACGGGGTTCTGGGAACACTGAAGCTTTCTTT
CASSRRGSGNTEAFF
>NA|NA|TRBV9|TRBJ2-1
TGTGCCAGCAGCGTAGAGGCAGGGTATTACAATGAGCAGTTCTTC
CASSVEAGYYNEQFF
>NA|NA|TRBV6-5|TRBJ2-4
TGTGCCAGCAGTTCCCCCGGGGGAGGAGGCATTCAGTACTTC
CASSSPGGGGIQYF
>NA|NA|TRBV14|TRBJ2-3
TGTGCCAGCAGCTGGGACTTGACAGATACGCAGTATTTT
CASSWDLTDTQYF
>NA|once|TRBV7-2|TRBJ2-3
TGTGCCAGCAGCCCCCGATTTAGCGCAGATACGCAGTATTTT
CASSPRFSADTQYF
>TRBD2|NA|TRBV7-2|TRBJ2-7
TGTGCCAGCAGTTTGACTGGGGGGGGTCGGGACGAGCAGTACTTC
CASSLTGGGRDEQYF
>NA|NA|TRBV2|TRBJ1-6
TGTGCCAGCACGGGGAGGCGGGATAATTCACCCCTCCACTTT
CASTGRRDNSPLHF
>TRBD1|NA|TRBV27|TRBJ1-2
TGTGCCAGCAGTTTATGGGCCGACAGGGAGTTTAACTATGGCTACACCTTC
CASSLWADREFNYGYTF
>NA|NA|TRBV19|TRBJ1-5
TGTGCCAGTAGGGACTTAGGATATACAAGCAATCAGCCCCAGCATTTT
CASRDLGYTSNQPQHF